The 23 T cell receptor beta chains reported below all come from one sample, sequenced in a study of cytomegalovirus exposure and HLA in healthy donors. The PCR used 60 Vbeta and 13 Jbeta primers. Using immunoSEQ multiplex PCR, the repertoire was profiled, and TCRdb retains in-frame clones only, with some absent. This table has tens of thousands of clones, roughly 74% appearing once. Sequencing was done on a sample of PBMCs. The receptors come from a man aged 30 to 39 in good health and CMV-seronegative.

The rearrangement uses TRBV5-4 and TRBJ2-7, with 10 nucleotides matching TRBD1. The CDR3 length is 14 residues. V was clipped by 3 bases and J by 3 bases; unmatched bases: 3. Germline-derived CDR1 and CDR2 are SGHNT and YYREEE (reference sequence). The CDR3 nucleotides read TGTGCCAGCAGCTACGGACAGGGGGACTACGAGCAGTACTTC. The encoded protein is CASSYGQGDYEQYF.

This clone was picked up a small number of times. V is TRBV4-2 and J is TRBJ2-1, with a possible D match to TRBD2 (6 bases). The germline V gene has CDR1 LGHNA and CDR2 YNFKEQ. V dropped 1 base and J dropped 8 bases, with 12 bases sitting between them. The CDR3 is 14 amino acids. CDR3 region: CASSQGVGGYEQFF. The CDR3 bases are TGTGCCAGCAGCCAAGGGGTGGGAGGTTATGAGCAGTTCTTC.

In its sample, this clone was seen a few times. The gene calls are TRBV19 and TRBJ2-1; 10 bases fit TRBD2. This CDR3 has 15 amino acids. The junction had 6 bases not matched to a gene; V was cut back by 7 bases and J by 3 bases. CDR1 is LNHDA, CDR2 SQIVND, per germline (reference sequence). CDR3 in amino acids: CASTDGLADYNEQFF. The CDR3 nucleotides read TGTGCCAGTACCGACGGACTAGCGGACTACAATGAGCAGTTCTTC.

This clone was picked up one time. The rearrangement links TRBV2 to TRBJ1-5; TRBD1 agrees at 8 bases. The CDR3 is 15 amino acids. V dropped 9 bases and J dropped 0; count of bases not matched to a gene: 7. The germline gives CDR1 SNHLY, CDR2 FYNNEI. The CDR3 DNA reads as TGTGCCAGTACGACAGGGGAGGTTAGCAATCAGCCCCAGCATTTT. It codes for CASTTGEVSNQPQHF.

The gene calls are TRBV5-1 and TRBJ2-7; the match to TRBD1 covers 10 bases. V was pared by 0 bases and J by 4 bases, with 4 bases of the junction left unmatched. The germline CDR1 and CDR2 sequences are SGHRS and YFSETQ. There are 15 residues in the CDR3. CDR3 in amino acids: CASSLGTGGQYEQYF. DNA for the CDR3: TGCGCCAGCAGCTTGGGGACAGGGGGGCAGTACGAGCAGTACTTC.

This chain joins TRBV27 and TRBJ1-6; perhaps TRBD1 as D (5 bases). Deletions cut 5 bases from V and 0 bases from J, with 17 bases between. CDR3 length: 18 amino acids. Germline V gene sequence: CDR1 MNHEY, CDR2 SMNVEV (reference sequence). CDR3 amino acids: CASSPNRGTGSYNSPLHF. Written as DNA, the CDR3 is TGTGCCAGCAGTCCCAATAGGGGTACAGGCTCCTATAATTCACCCCTCCACTTT.

The chain carries TRBV5-4 and TRBJ1-2; 11 positions match TRBD1. The CDR3 spans 14 residues. Germline V gene sequence: CDR1 SGHNT, CDR2 YYREEE (reference sequence). The trim removed 4 bases at V and 8 bases at J, leaving 7 bases unmatched. This CDR3 is CASSVDRGQKGYTF. The CDR3 bases are TGTGCCAGCAGCGTGGACAGGGGGCAGAAGGGCTACACCTTC. The whole variable domain, filled in from reference TRBV5-4 and TRBJ1-2, reads ETGVTQSPTHLIKTRGQQVTLRCSSQSGHNTVSWYQQALGQGPQFIFQYYREEENGRGNFPPRFSGLQFPNYSSELNVNALELDDSALYLCASSVDRGQKGYTFGSGTRLTVV.

This clone was observed a handful of times. V usage is TRBV7-9 and J usage is TRBJ2-7; D may be TRBD2 (5 bases). This CDR3 has 16 residues. Per the germline V gene, CDR1 is SEHNR and CDR2 is FQNEAQ (reference sequence). The V end lost 4 bases, the J end lost 5 bases, and 21 bases lay between the germline ends. The DNA for the CDR3 is TGTGCCAGCAGCTCCCGAGGGTACAGCAGTGGCAACGAGCAGTACTTC. This codes for CASSSRGYSSGNEQYF.

The table lists this clone with a count of one. The chain combines TRBV6-6 with TRBJ1-3, with D possibly TRBD1 on 5 matching bases. The V end lost 8 bases, the J end lost 8 bases, and 13 bases lay between the germline ends. Germline loops: CDR1 MNHNY, CDR2 SVGAGI (reference sequence). The CDR3 loop spans 12 amino acids. The CDR3 bases are TGTGCCAGCGTGGGCTCCAGGGACACCATATATTTT. Residues: CASVGSRDTIYF.

The J gene is TRBJ1-5, the V gene TRBV4-1, with 8 bases aligning to TRBD1. The CDR3 extends over 17 amino acids. Germline V gives CDR1 MGHRA, CDR2 YSYEKL. V shed 3 bases, J shed 1 base, and the junction held 8 bases outside the gene matches. CDR3: CASSQRTGWQSNQPQHF. The CDR3 DNA sequence: TGCGCCAGCAGCCAGAGGACAGGGTGGCAAAGCAATCAGCCCCAGCATTTT.

This chain joins TRBV14 and TRBJ1-5; TRBD1 matches 7 bases. With 5 bases clipped from V and 6 bases from J, the junction kept 10 bases outside the gene matches. The CDR3 extends over 15 amino acids. Germline V gene data show CDR1 as SGHDN and CDR2 as FVKESK. CDR3 loop: CASSGQAISGQPQHF. The CDR3 region has the DNA TGTGCCAGCAGCGGACAGGCGATATCCGGTCAGCCCCAGCATTTT.

The chain recombines TRBV28 with TRBJ2-7; D gene unclear. The CDR3 consists of 12 residues. Germline CDR1 is MDHEN and CDR2 is SYDVKM. Deletions cut 6 bases from V and 3 bases from J, with 9 bases between. CDR3 sequence reads: CASSSVRYEQYF. DNA for the CDR3: TGTGCCAGCAGCAGCGTCCGCTACGAGCAGTACTTC.

The count of this clone is one. J is TRBJ2-6 and V is TRBV4-1; 7 nucleotides align to TRBD1. CDR3 length equals 20 residues. CDR1 MGHRA and CDR2 YSYEKL come from the germline V gene. The V gene end was trimmed by 1 base and the J gene end by 1 base; junction bases not matched to a gene: 13. The CDR3 DNA is TGCGCCAGCAGCCAAGCAAAGAGTCAGACAGGGAAATCTGGGGCCAACGTCCTGACTTTC. The encoded protein is CASSQAKSQTGKSGANVLTF.

This clone appeared once. The chain recombines TRBV19 with TRBJ2-1; possible D gene TRBD2, 6 bases. Trimming pared 4 bases from V and 6 bases from J, leaving 10 bases between. CDR1 is LNHDA and CDR2 is SQIVND in the germline V gene (reference sequence). The CDR3 contains 13 residues. The CDR3, as DNA: TGTGCCAGTAGTAGGGTGGGGGGCAATGAGCAGTTCTTC. It encodes CASSRVGGNEQFF.

This chain uses TRBV27 with TRBJ2-3; D unresolved. The CDR3 extends over 16 amino acids. Trimming removed 0 bases from V and 0 bases from J, with 10 bases in between. Germline CDR1 MNHEY, CDR2 SMNVEV (reference sequence). In nucleotides, the CDR3 is TGTGCCAGCAGTTTATCGTCGCGAGTTAGCACAGATACGCAGTATTTT. It encodes CASSLSSRVSTDTQYF.

V and J are TRBV29-1 and TRBJ1-2; 7 bases match TRBD1. J was trimmed by 7 bases and V by 4 bases; bases with no gene match: 6. CDR3 length: 12 residues. Germline values: CDR1 SQVTM, CDR2 ANQGSEA. This CDR3 is CSVGQGVAGYTF. CDR3 nucleotides: TGCAGCGTTGGGCAGGGGGTTGCTGGCTACACCTTC. The full variable domain, rest sourced from reference TRBV29-1 and TRBJ1-2, is SAVISQKPSRDICQRGTSLTIQCQVDSQVTMMFWYRQQPGQSLTLIATANQGSEATYESGFVIDKFPISRPNLTFSTLTVSNMSPEDSSIYLCSVGQGVAGYTFGSGTRLTVV.

The chain links TRBV27 to TRBJ1-6, with D uncertain. Trimming stripped 2 bases from V and 0 bases from J, with 5 bases between. CDR3 length: 15 residues. Germline lookup yields CDR1 MNHEY and CDR2 SMNVEV (reference sequence). The chain's CDR3 is CASSLASSYNSPLHF. CDR3 DNA: TGTGCCAGCAGTTTAGCGAGCTCCTATAATTCACCCCTCCACTTT.

This clone has a handful of counts. V and J are TRBV6-5 and TRBJ1-5; D possibly corresponds to TRBD1 (6 bases). Looked up from germline, CDR1 is MNHEY and CDR2 is SVGAGI. Trimming removed 8 bases from V and 6 bases from J, with 14 bases in between. The CDR3 runs to 13 residues. CDR3 loop: CASSRGAFQPQHF. CDR3 in DNA: TGTGCCAGCTCACGGGGGGCTTTTCAGCCCCAGCATTTT.

This clone was found a few times. The chain employs TRBV10-1 and TRBJ2-2; D not resolved. The germline V gene encodes CDR1 WNHNN and CDR2 SYGVQD (reference sequence). CDR3 length: 13 residues. V lost 3 bases to trimming and J lost 6 bases, with 8 bases between them. This CDR3 is CASSELSPGELFF. The CDR3 region has the DNA TGCGCCAGCAGTGAACTCTCGCCCGGGGAGCTGTTTTTT.

V is TRBV18 and J is TRBJ2-2, with a weak D call TRBD1 (5 bases). The CDR3 runs to 17 residues. Germline V gene sequence: CDR1 KGHSH, CDR2 LQKENI. Trimming shortened V by 0 bases and J by 1 base, and 12 bases separated the two germline ends. The DNA for the CDR3 is TGTGCCAGCTCACCACCGGTGGCAGGGCTGAACACCGGGGAGCTGTTTTTT. It is translated as CASSPPVAGLNTGELFF.

This clone was seen more than once but under ten times. The J gene is TRBJ1-2, the V gene TRBV2, with D uncertain. This CDR3 comprises 12 residues. Germline lookup yields CDR1 SNHLY and CDR2 FYNNEI. V lost 4 bases to trimming and J lost 4 bases, with 7 bases between them. Here the CDR3 DNA reads TGTGCCAGCAGTGCGGGGAGCTATGGCTACACCTTC. The encoded protein is CASSAGSYGYTF.

V is TRBV11-2 and J is TRBJ2-5, with D tentatively TRBD2 (6 bases). The CDR3 is 14 residues long. Trimming took 5 bases from V and 5 from J, leaving 15 bases between them. The germline CDR1 and CDR2 sequences are SGHAT and FQNNGV. The CDR3 DNA is TGTGCCAGCAGCCCCCGGACTACGGGGGAGACCCAGTACTTC. Translating it yields CASSPRTTGETQYF.

The chain is built from TRBV6-1 and TRBJ1-5, with TRBD1 matching over 9 bases. This CDR3 contains 17 residues. Trimming cost V 4 bases and J 0 bases; bases outside gene matches: 7. Germline lookup yields CDR1 MNHNS and CDR2 SASEGT. This chain's CDR3 is CASSARQGENSNQPQHF. The CDR3 region has the DNA TGTGCCAGCAGTGCCCGACAGGGGGAAAATAGCAATCAGCCCCAGCATTTT.